The 29 T cell receptor beta chains below come from one sample, sequenced in a study of cytomegalovirus exposure and HLA in healthy donors. A multiplex PCR was run with 60 Vbeta primers and 13 Jbeta primers. Produced via immunoSEQ multiplex PCR; TCRdb's table is partial and in-frame only. Among roughly 130,000 clones listed, 80% were seen once. Material: PBMCs. The receptors were sampled from a woman aged 40 to 55 in good health and CMV-seronegative.

The genes are TRBV9 and TRBJ1-3, with 10 bases lining up with TRBD1. The ends lost 0 bases at V and 6 bases at J; junction bases unmatched: 6. Germline loops: CDR1 SGDLS, CDR2 YYNGEE. The CDR3 length is 16 residues. In DNA, the CDR3 is TGTGCCAGCAGCGTAGGTGTCGGACAGGGGGTAAACACCATATATTTT. This translates into CASSVGVGQGVNTIYF.

This clone was seen a few times. This chain joins TRBV5-4 and TRBJ1-1; D not certain. The CDR3 loop spans 14 amino acids. V gave up 0 bases and J gave up 3 bases, with 9 bases separating them. The V gene's germline CDR1 is SGHNT and CDR2 YYREEE (reference sequence). As DNA, the CDR3 is TGTGCCAGCAGCTTGGCGATCGGAGACACTGAAGCTTTCTTT. Protein: CASSLAIGDTEAFF.

The rearrangement links TRBV6-5 to TRBJ2-1; tentatively, D is TRBD2 (6 bases). CDR1 and CDR2 from the germline V gene are MNHEY and SVGAGI. The length of the CDR3 is 11 residues. Trimming took off 10 bases at V and 10 bases at J, with 14 bases between the two ends. CDR3 region: CAIWGAGEQFF. The CDR3 region has the DNA TGTGCCATTTGGGGCGCGGGGGAGCAGTTCTTC.

V and J are TRBV18 and TRBJ1-1; 10 bases line up with TRBD1. The germline CDR1 and CDR2 sequences are KGHSH and LQKENI. J was trimmed by 0 bases and V by 0 bases; bases with no gene match: 10. The CDR3 has 19 residues. The chain's CDR3 is CASSPPEGQGLYLNTEAFF. CDR3 sequence (DNA): TGTGCCAGCTCACCACCTGAGGGACAGGGGCTATATTTGAACACTGAAGCTTTCTTT.

The V and J genes are TRBV7-6 and TRBJ2-7, with a tentative D call TRBD1 (5 bases). V lost 4 bases to trimming and J lost 5 bases, with 9 bases between them. Germline CDR1 and CDR2: SGHVS and FNYEAQ. The CDR3 loop spans 12 amino acids. DNA for the CDR3: TGTGCCAGCAGCTCTGAGACAGACGAGCAGTACTTC. Its protein product is CASSSETDEQYF.

Only one count was recorded for this clone. The junction does not match germline at one end; this may be a read error. This chain joins TRBV2 and TRBJ1-2; weak D call: TRBD1 (5 bases). CDR1 and CDR2 from the germline V gene are SNHLY and FYNNEI. The length of the CDR3 is 12 residues. CDR3 amino acids: CASSEGPQGAFF. In nucleotides, the CDR3 is TGTGCCAGCAGTGAAGGGCCGCAGGGCGCGTTCTTC.

The gene calls are TRBV6-1 and TRBJ2-1, with 7 bases identical to TRBD2. J gave up 0 bases and V 4 bases, and 6 bases lay outside the gene matches. Germline lookup yields CDR1 MNHNS and CDR2 SASEGT. The CDR3 runs 16 residues. DNA of the CDR3: TGTGCCAGCAGTGCCGTTTGCGGGAGCTCCTACAATGAGCAGTTCTTC. It specifies CASSAVCGSSYNEQFF.

The V gene is TRBV18, the J gene TRBJ1-5, with D maybe TRBD1 (6 bases). Germline V gene data show CDR1 as KGHSH and CDR2 as LQKENI. V dropped 2 bases and J dropped 0 bases, with 8 bases sitting between them. This CDR3 region has 15 residues. This CDR3 reads CASSPTGNSNQPQHF. The CDR3 DNA is TGTGCCAGCTCACCAACAGGGAATAGCAATCAGCCCCAGCATTTT.

The V and J genes are TRBV6-1 and TRBJ1-4, with 9 bases matching TRBD1. J lost 0 bases, V lost 3 bases, and 5 bases had no gene match. This CDR3 spans 17 amino acids. Germline-derived CDR1 and CDR2 are MNHNS and SASEGT. The CDR3 reads CASSERDRVATNEKLFF. The CDR3 bases are TGTGCCAGCAGTGAGAGGGACAGGGTCGCAACTAATGAAAAACTGTTTTTT.

CDR3 DNA sequence: TGTGCCAGCAGCTTAGCTGGGGGCGCCTACGAGCAGTACTTC. Its translation is CASSLAGGAYEQYF. The gene calls are TRBV7-2 and TRBJ2-7, with D possibly matching TRBD1 (6 bases). The CDR3 has 14 amino acids. Trimming cost V 0 bases and J 2 bases, with 8 bases left between them. CDR1 is SGHTA, CDR2 FQGNSA, per germline.

The genes are TRBV6-6 and TRBJ1-5, with 9 bases lining up with TRBD1. J was trimmed by 0 bases and V by 6 bases; bases with no gene match: 6. Germline CDR1 and CDR2: MNHNY and SVGAGI (reference sequence). The CDR3 totals 16 residues. This CDR3 is CASRAQGAFSNQPQHF. Written as DNA, the CDR3 is TGTGCCAGCAGAGCACAGGGGGCGTTTAGCAATCAGCCCCAGCATTTT.

The chain combines TRBV5-1 with TRBJ2-1; 11 positions agree with TRBD2. This CDR3 is built from 15 residues. From germline, CDR1 is SGHRS and CDR2 YFSETQ. J was trimmed by 10 bases and V by 6 bases; bases with no gene match: 12. The CDR3 DNA follows: TGCGCCAGCACCCAGGGACTAGCGGCGACCGACGAGCAGTTCTTC. It specifies CASTQGLAATDEQFF. Drawing the rest from reference TRBV5-1 and TRBJ2-1, the complete variable domain is KAGVTQTPRYLIKTRGQQVTLSCSPISGHRSVSWYQQTPGQGLQFLFEYFSETQRNKGNFPGRFSGRQFSNSRSEMNVSTLELGDSALYLCASTQGLAATDEQFFGPGTRLTVL.

V and J are TRBV7-8 and TRBJ2-5, with 7 bases identical to TRBD1. Unmatched junction bases numbered 5, after V lost 5 bases and J lost 11 bases. The CDR3 is 11 amino acids. Looked up from germline, CDR1 is SGHVS and CDR2 is FQNEAQ. The CDR3 protein is CASSPGDSQYF. The CDR3 DNA reads TGTGCCAGCAGCCCCGGGGACAGTCAGTACTTC.

The chain employs TRBV7-2 and TRBJ2-7; 7 bases are shared with TRBD1. From germline, CDR1 is SGHTA and CDR2 FQGNSA. The CDR3 consists of 12 residues. The trim removed 5 bases at V and 4 bases at J, leaving 2 bases unmatched. In nucleotides, the CDR3 is TGTGCCAGCAGCCCGGACAGGTACGAGCAGTACTTC. Its protein is CASSPDRYEQYF. The whole variable domain, remainder taken from reference TRBV7-2 and TRBJ2-7, is GAGVSQSPSNKVTEKGKDVELRCDPISGHTALYWYRQSLGQGLEFLIYFQGNSAPDKSGLPSDRFSAERTGGSVSTLTIQRTQQEDSAVYLCASSPDRYEQYFGPGTRLTVT.

In this sample, this clone turned up once. The genes are TRBV29-1 and TRBJ1-2, with no clear D. This CDR3 comprises 12 residues. Trimming shortened V by 7 bases and J by 5 bases, and 14 bases separated the two germline ends. The germline gives CDR1 SQVTM, CDR2 ANQGSEA. In DNA form, the CDR3 reads TGCAGCGCCACTCTGCGGGGTTATGGCTACACCTTC. Translated: CSATLRGYGYTF. Supplemented by reference TRBV29-1 and TRBJ1-2, the full variable domain reads SAVISQKPSRDICQRGTSLTIQCQVDSQVTMMFWYRQQPGQSLTLIATANQGSEATYESGFVIDKFPISRPNLTFSTLTVSNMSPEDSSIYLCSATLRGYGYTFGSGTRLTVV.

This clone was counted a few times. The gene calls are TRBV6-1 and TRBJ1-5, with 7 bases identical to TRBD1. J lost 5 bases, V lost 9 bases, and 7 bases had no gene match. CDR1 is MNHNS and CDR2 is SASEGT in the germline V gene. The CDR3 is 13 amino acids. CDR3 in amino acids: CARGRQGYQPQHF. CDR3 coding DNA: TGTGCCAGAGGGAGACAGGGATATCAGCCCCAGCATTTT.

The gene calls are TRBV19 and TRBJ1-5, with 10 bases aligning to TRBD1. CDR3 length: 14 amino acids. Germline V gene sequence: CDR1 LNHDA, CDR2 SQIVND (reference sequence). The ends lost 10 bases at V and 6 bases at J; junction bases unmatched: 9. The CDR3 bases are TGTGCCACCCAGGACAGGGGGAAGATTCAGCCCCAGCATTTT. Protein product: CATQDRGKIQPQHF.

The CDR3 is CSVGPLAGGTGELFF. The CDR3 DNA follows: TGCAGCGTTGGTCCACTAGCGGGAGGAACCGGGGAGCTGTTTTTT. This chain connects TRBV29-1 to TRBJ2-2, with 12 bases identical to TRBD2. The V gene's germline CDR1 is SQVTM and CDR2 ANQGSEA. V dropped 4 bases and J dropped 5; count of bases not matched to a gene: 5. The CDR3 loop spans 15 amino acids.

The chain combines TRBV5-4 with TRBJ1-2; D call uncertain. The V gene lost 6 bases and the J gene lost 6 bases, with 21 bases spanning the gap. This CDR3 has 15 residues. Germline CDR1 reads SGHNT; CDR2 reads YYREEE (reference sequence). DNA of the CDR3: TGTGCCAGCAACGAAGACCGTTTGGTAGGAGATGGCTACACCTTC. Its translation is CASNEDRLVGDGYTF.

V and J are TRBV19 and TRBJ1-1; D is perhaps TRBD1 (5 bases). The CDR3 is 15 amino acids. V was shortened by 1 base and J by 5 bases, with 14 bases between the two germline ends. Germline CDR1 reads LNHDA; CDR2 reads SQIVND (reference sequence). CDR3 amino acids: CASSIGLGGYTEAFF. CDR3 sequence (DNA): TGTGCCAGTAGTATAGGTTTGGGGGGATATACTGAAGCTTTCTTT.

The chain uses TRBV19 and TRBJ1-1, with TRBD1 matching over 11 bases. The CDR3 spans 14 residues. The germline gives CDR1 LNHDA, CDR2 SQIVND (reference sequence). Trimming took 0 bases from V and 8 from J; bases not matched to a gene: 2. The CDR3 loop reads CASSIDRDRGEAFF. The CDR3 DNA follows: TGTGCCAGTAGTATAGATCGGGACAGGGGGGAAGCTTTCTTT.

This clone was recorded a few times. As DNA, the CDR3 is TGCGCCAGCAGGCCCGTGGCGGGCGGGGCGGGCGAGCAGTACTTC. As protein: CASRPVAGGAGEQYF. The chain carries TRBV4-1 and TRBJ2-7, with TRBD2 as a possible D gene (6 bases). Germline values: CDR1 MGHRA, CDR2 YSYEKL. The CDR3 totals 15 residues. Trimming pared 6 bases from V and 6 bases from J, leaving 21 bases between.

The V gene is TRBV19, the J gene TRBJ1-1; D not resolved. Germline V gene lookup returns CDR1 LNHDA and CDR2 SQIVND (reference sequence). The germline V and J ends were trimmed by 4 bases and 4 bases, with 16 bases remaining between them. The CDR3 runs 15 residues. The CDR3 DNA reads as TGTGCCAGTAGTACATTTTCGGGGTTGCGCACTGAAGCTTTCTTT. Its translation: CASSTFSGLRTEAFF.

A few counts support this clone. The J gene is TRBJ1-1, the V gene TRBV10-2, with D possibly TRBD1 on 5 matching bases. V lost 7 bases and J lost 1, with 10 bases in between. From germline, CDR1 is WSHSY and CDR2 SAAADI. The CDR3 contains 13 residues. The CDR3 loop reads CASNLQGNTEAFF. CDR3 DNA sequence: TGCGCCAGCAACCTTCAGGGGAACACTGAAGCTTTCTTT.

The chain joins TRBV27 to TRBJ2-7, with D perhaps matching TRBD1 (5 bases). V was shortened by 7 bases and J by 2 bases, with 15 bases between the two germline ends. There are 14 residues in the CDR3. Germline loops: CDR1 MNHEY, CDR2 SMNVEV (reference sequence). The CDR3 region is CASTQRWGTYEQYF. The CDR3 DNA is TGTGCCAGCACCCAACGATGGGGCACCTACGAGCAGTACTTC.

On this clone itself: A junction boundary mismatches the germline segment, possibly from a read error. This chain joins TRBV18 and TRBJ1-3, with TRBD1 identical over 9 bases. Germline V gives CDR1 KGHSH, CDR2 LQKENI. This CDR3 comprises 15 residues. DNA for the CDR3: TGTGCCAGCTCCCCACAGGGGGCGCAGGGAAACACCATATATTTT. Its translation is CASSPQGAQGNTIYF.

This clone was seen only once. The V gene is TRBV6-1, the J gene TRBJ1-5; unclear D gene. The CDR3 loop spans 15 amino acids. V was cut by 6 bases and J by 1 base, with 13 bases left in between. Per germline, CDR1 MNHNS and CDR2 SASEGT. This CDR3 is CASSQQWASNQPQHF. DNA for the CDR3: TGTGCCAGCAGCCAACAGTGGGCCAGCAATCAGCCCCAGCATTTT.

V is TRBV9 and J is TRBJ2-2; the match to TRBD2 covers 7 bases. CDR3 length: 18 amino acids. The V gene end was trimmed by 8 bases and the J gene end by 3 bases; junction bases not matched to a gene: 19. Germline loops: CDR1 SGDLS, CDR2 YYNGEE. The CDR3 spells CASLIHSSFGGDTGELFF. CDR3 DNA sequence: TGTGCCAGTCTTATCCATTCTAGCTTTGGGGGGGACACCGGGGAGCTGTTTTTT.

The V call is TRBV4-2, the J call TRBJ2-7, with D possibly being TRBD2 (6 bases). V was shortened by 2 bases and J by 2 bases, with 22 bases between the two germline ends. The germline V gene has CDR1 LGHNA and CDR2 YNFKEQ. There are 18 residues in the CDR3. DNA of the CDR3: TGTGCCAGCAGCCAAACTAGTCCGGTTGGAGCGGGCACCTACGAGCAGTACTTC. It encodes CASSQTSPVGAGTYEQYF.